The T cell receptor (beta chain) under discussion was sequenced for a study of blood T cells in healthy people across ages. Germline values: CDR1 SQVTM, CDR2 ANQGSEA. The ends lost 7 bases at V and 2 bases at J; junction bases unmatched: 6. The CDR3 length is 13 residues. Next came a second PCR, run for roughly 6 to 11 cycles, which used a sample-barcoded 5' primer along with a J-beta primer mix. Unique molecular identifiers of 12 random nucleotides labeled each cDNA. TCRdb independently ran MiXCR on the 5' RACE reads; one entry per CDR3 protein. The sample includes about 670,000 distinct CDR3 sequences, 40% to 65% of them seen just once.

V is TRBV29-1 and J is TRBJ2-3, with 7 positions matching TRBD1. Source material: blood. The TCR originated in a woman of 80 years or more in good health. The CDR3 spells CSARQGDTDTQYF. In DNA form, the CDR3 reads TGCAGCGCCAGACAGGGTGACACAGATACGCAGTATTTT.